A selection of T cell receptor beta chains follows, all from one sample in a study of shared clonotypes between healthy human individuals. Some clones are missing from TCRdb's copy, which holds only in-frame ones; the method was immunoSEQ multiplex PCR. The table includes a few hundred thousand clones, around 97% detected once. The sequenced sample was naive CD4+ T cells sorted from blood. Receptors originate from a woman in her 30s in good health. Each CDR3 is given with its conserved first and last residue. The order of the fields is V gene, J gene, CDR3 protein.

TRBV5-1	TRBJ1-4	CASSLGSGTQGNEKLFF
TRBV5-8	TRBJ2-4	CASSRRQLAKNIQYF
TRBV18	TRBJ2-2	CASSLILANTGELFF
TRBV28	TRBJ2-6	CASRPGGSYSGANVLTF
TRBV28	TRBJ2-7	CASRPTGGGHFYEQYF
TRBV5-1	TRBJ1-6	CASSVRTGSNSPLHF
TRBV10-2	TRBJ2-1	CASGRFYNEQFF
TRBV5-1	TRBJ2-7	CASSFAGASYEQYF
TRBV27	TRBJ2-5	CASSPYILADLQETQYF
TRBV28	TRBJ1-2	CASTTGFVSYGYTF
TRBV13	TRBJ2-7	CASSFGRQAYEQYF
TRBV28	TRBJ1-5	CASRPQGIGNQPQHF
TRBV28	TRBJ2-7	CASTGPNYEQYF
TRBV19	TRBJ2-7	CASSIRPTRLYEQYF
TRBV28	TRBJ2-1	CASSYTPGLAGARNEQFF
TRBV4-2	TRBJ1-1	CASSQGRDTEAFF